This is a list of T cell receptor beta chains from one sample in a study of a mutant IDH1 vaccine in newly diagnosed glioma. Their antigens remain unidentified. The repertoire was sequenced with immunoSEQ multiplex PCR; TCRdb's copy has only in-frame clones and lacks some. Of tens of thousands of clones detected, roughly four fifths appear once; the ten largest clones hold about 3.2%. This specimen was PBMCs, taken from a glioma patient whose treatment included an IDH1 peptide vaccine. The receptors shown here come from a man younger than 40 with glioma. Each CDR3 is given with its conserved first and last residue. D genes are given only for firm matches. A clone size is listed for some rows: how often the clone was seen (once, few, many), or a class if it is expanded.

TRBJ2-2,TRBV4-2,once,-,CASSQDQGDGELFF,TGTGCCAGCAGCCAAGATCAGGGAGACGGGGAGCTGTTTTTT
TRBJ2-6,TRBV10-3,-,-,CAISDPGTLGVLTF,TGTGCCATCAGTGATCCCGGGACCCTCGGCGTCCTGACTTTC
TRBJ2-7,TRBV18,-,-,CASSPPGHSSSYEQYF,TGTGCCAGCTCACCTCCGGGACATTCGAGCTCCTACGAGCAGTACTTC
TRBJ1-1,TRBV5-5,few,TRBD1,CASSLGTGVEAFF,TGTGCCAGCAGCTTGGGGACAGGCGTCGAGGCTTTCTTT
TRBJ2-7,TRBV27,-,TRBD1,CASKPWDSYYEQYF,TGTGCCAGCAAGCCCTGGGACAGCTATTACGAGCAGTACTTC
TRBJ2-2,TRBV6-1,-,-,CASREHEINTGELFF,TGTGCCAGCAGGGAACACGAAATCAACACCGGGGAGCTGTTTTTT
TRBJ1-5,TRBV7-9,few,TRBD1,CASSSGQGNQPQHF,TGTGCCAGCAGCTCTGGACAGGGCAATCAGCCCCAGCATTTT
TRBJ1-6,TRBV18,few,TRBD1,CASSKTGERSPLHF,TGTGCCAGCTCAAAAACAGGGGAACGTTCACCCCTCCACTTT
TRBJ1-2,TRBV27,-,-,CASSSITQGIRAYGYTF,TGTGCCAGCAGTTCGATCACTCAGGGAATACGGGCCTATGGCTACACCTTC
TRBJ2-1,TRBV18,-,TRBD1,CASSLDRGRTYNEQFF,TGTGCCAGCTCACTTGACAGGGGGCGAACCTACAATGAGCAGTTCTTC
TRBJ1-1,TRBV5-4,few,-,CASSLRGGTEAFF,TGTGCCAGCAGCCTCAGGGGTGGCACTGAAGCTTTCTTT
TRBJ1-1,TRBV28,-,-,CASSSTPNTEAFF,TGTGCCAGCAGTTCCACACCGAACACTGAAGCTTTCTTT
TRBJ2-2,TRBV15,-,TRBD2,CATSGGLGTGELFF,TGTGCCACTAGCGGGGGCCTTGGCACCGGGGAGCTGTTTTTT
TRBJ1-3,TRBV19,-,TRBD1,CASSIRARGPGNTIYF,TGTGCCAGTAGTATACGCGCGAGGGGGCCTGGAAACACCATATATTTT
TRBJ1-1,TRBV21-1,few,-,CASFDRGNTEAFF,TGTGCCAGCTTCGACAGGGGGAACACTGAAGCTTTCTTT
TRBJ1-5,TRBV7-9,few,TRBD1,CASSQDREWEQPQHF,TGTGCCAGCAGCCAGGACAGGGAATGGGAACAGCCCCAGCATTTT
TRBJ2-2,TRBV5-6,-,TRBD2,CASSLELAGDPGELFF,TGTGCCAGCAGCTTGGAACTAGCGGGGGACCCCGGGGAGCTGTTTTTT
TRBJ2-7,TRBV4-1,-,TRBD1,CASSQEQGVLNYEQYF,TGCGCCAGCAGCCAGGAACAGGGGGTATTAAACTACGAGCAGTACTTC
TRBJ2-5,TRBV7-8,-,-,CASSKGETQYF,TGTGCCAGCAGCAAAGGGGAGACCCAGTACTTC
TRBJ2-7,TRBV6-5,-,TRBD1,CASRFGQVAYEQYF,TGTGCCAGCAGATTTGGACAGGTTGCCTACGAGCAGTACTTC
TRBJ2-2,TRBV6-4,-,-,CASSDREGGELFF,TGTGCCAGCAGTGACCGAGAGGGGGGGGAGCTGTTTTTT
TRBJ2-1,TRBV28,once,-,CASSLVSREQFF,TGTGCCAGCAGTTTGGTTAGCCGTGAGCAGTTCTTC
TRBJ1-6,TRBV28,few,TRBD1,CASRPKLTGVSPLHF,TGTGCCAGCAGGCCGAAATTGACAGGGGTATCACCCCTCCACTTT
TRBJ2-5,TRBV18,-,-,CASSDPKGQYF,TGTGCCAGCTCAGATCCCAAGGGCCAGTACTTC
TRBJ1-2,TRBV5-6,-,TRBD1,CASSWTGAIGYTF,TGTGCCAGCAGCTGGACAGGGGCGATTGGCTACACCTTC
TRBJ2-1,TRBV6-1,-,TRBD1,CASRSLTGVDEQFF,TGTGCCAGCAGATCATTGACAGGGGTAGATGAGCAGTTCTTC
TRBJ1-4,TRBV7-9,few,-,CASSSPTGGGNEKLFF,TGTGCCAGCAGCTCCCCGACAGGTGGGGGTAATGAAAAACTGTTTTTT
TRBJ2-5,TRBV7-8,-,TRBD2,CASSIGTSGTTQYF,TGTGCCAGCAGCATTGGGACCAGCGGGACGACCCAGTACTTC
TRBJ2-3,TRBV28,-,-,CASSYERTVWETQYF,TGTGCCAGTTCCTACGAGAGGACGGTTTGGGAGACGCAGTATTTT
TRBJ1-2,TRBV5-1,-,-,CASSPDRTRGYTF,TGCGCCAGCAGCCCGGATAGGACCCGGGGCTACACCTTC
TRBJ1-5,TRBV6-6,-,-,CASGEREGQPQHF,TGTGCCAGCGGAGAGAGGGAGGGCCAGCCCCAGCATTTT
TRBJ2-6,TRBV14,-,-,CASSQVGTGANVLTF,TGTGCCAGCAGCCAAGTTGGGACTGGGGCCAACGTCCTGACTTTC
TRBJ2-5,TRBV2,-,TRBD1,CASSRTGPETQYF,TGTGCCAGCAGCCGGACAGGGCCAGAGACCCAGTACTTC
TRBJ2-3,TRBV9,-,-,CASSGMEDTQYF,TGTGCCAGCAGCGGTATGGAAGATACGCAGTATTTT
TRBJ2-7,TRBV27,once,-,CASSLNGETYEQYF,TGTGCCAGCAGTTTAAACGGGGAAACCTACGAGCAGTACTTC
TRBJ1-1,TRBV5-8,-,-,CASSLGGGGDTEAFF,TGTGCCAGCAGCTTGGGCGGGGGCGGTGACACTGAAGCTTTCTTT
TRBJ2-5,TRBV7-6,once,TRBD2,CASSSQALAGRETQYF,TGTGCCAGCAGCTCCCAGGCTCTAGCGGGGCGGGAGACCCAGTACTTC
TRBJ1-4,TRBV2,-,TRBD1,CASREQGAGNEKLFF,TGTGCCAGCAGAGAACAGGGGGCGGGAAATGAAAAACTGTTTTTT
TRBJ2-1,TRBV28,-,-,CASSLQGVGYNEQFF,TGTGCCAGCAGTTTACAGGGTGTAGGCTACAATGAGCAGTTCTTC
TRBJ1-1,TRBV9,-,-,CASSVDRNTEAFF,TGTGCCAGCAGCGTAGACAGAAACACTGAAGCTTTCTTT